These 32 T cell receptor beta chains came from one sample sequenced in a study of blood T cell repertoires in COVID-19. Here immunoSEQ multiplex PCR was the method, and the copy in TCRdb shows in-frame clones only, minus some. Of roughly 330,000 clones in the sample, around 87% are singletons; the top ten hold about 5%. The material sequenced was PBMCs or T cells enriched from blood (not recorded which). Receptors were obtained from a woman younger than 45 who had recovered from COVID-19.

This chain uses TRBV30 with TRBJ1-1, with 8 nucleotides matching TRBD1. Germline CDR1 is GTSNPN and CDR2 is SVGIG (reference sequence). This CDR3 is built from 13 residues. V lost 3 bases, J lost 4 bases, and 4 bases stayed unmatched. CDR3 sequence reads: CAWRRTGTTEAFF. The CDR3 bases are TGTGCCTGGAGGAGGACAGGGACCACTGAAGCTTTCTTT.

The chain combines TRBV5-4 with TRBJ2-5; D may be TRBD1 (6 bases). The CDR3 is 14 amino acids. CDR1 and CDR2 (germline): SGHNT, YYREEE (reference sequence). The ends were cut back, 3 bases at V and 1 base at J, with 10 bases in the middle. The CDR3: CASSSTGLQETQYF. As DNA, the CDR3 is TGTGCCAGCAGCTCGACAGGCCTCCAAGAGACCCAGTACTTC.

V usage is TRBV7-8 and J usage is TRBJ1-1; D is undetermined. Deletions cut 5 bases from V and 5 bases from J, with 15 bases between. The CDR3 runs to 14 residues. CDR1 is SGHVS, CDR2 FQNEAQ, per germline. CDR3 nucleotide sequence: TGTGCCAGCAGCCCGCGGGTAGGAGGGACTGAAGCTTTCTTT. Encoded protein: CASSPRVGGTEAFF.

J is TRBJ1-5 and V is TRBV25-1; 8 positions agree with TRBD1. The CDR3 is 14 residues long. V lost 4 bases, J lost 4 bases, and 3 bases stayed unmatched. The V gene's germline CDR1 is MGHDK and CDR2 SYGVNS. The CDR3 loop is CASSGDRPNQPQHF. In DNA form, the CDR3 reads TGTGCCAGCAGTGGGGACAGGCCGAATCAGCCCCAGCATTTT.

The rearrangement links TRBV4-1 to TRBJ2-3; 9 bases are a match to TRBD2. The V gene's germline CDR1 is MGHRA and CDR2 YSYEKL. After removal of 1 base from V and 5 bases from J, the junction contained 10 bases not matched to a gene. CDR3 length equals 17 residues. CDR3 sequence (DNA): TGCGCCAGCAGCCAAGGGCTAGCGGGACCCTCGCGAGATACGCAGTATTTT. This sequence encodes CASSQGLAGPSRDTQYF.

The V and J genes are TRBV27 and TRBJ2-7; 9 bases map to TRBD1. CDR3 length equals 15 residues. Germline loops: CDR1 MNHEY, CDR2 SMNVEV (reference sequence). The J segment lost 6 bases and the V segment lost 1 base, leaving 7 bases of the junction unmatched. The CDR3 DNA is TGTGCCAGCAGTTTATGGGGGGGACAGGGACGCGAGCAGTACTTC. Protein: CASSLWGGQGREQYF.

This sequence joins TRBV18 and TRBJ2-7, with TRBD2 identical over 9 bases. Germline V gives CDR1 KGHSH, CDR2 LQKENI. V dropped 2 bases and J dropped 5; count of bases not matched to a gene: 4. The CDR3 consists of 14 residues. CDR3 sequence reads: CASSPSLAGNEQYF. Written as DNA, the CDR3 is TGTGCCAGCTCACCAAGCCTAGCGGGGAACGAGCAGTACTTC.

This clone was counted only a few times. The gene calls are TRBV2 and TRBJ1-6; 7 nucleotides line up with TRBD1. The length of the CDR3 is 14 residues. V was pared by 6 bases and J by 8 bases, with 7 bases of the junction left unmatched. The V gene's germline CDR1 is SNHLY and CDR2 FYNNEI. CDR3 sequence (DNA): TGTGCCAGCAGCATAGAACAGGGGTATTCACCCCTCCACTTT. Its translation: CASSIEQGYSPLHF.

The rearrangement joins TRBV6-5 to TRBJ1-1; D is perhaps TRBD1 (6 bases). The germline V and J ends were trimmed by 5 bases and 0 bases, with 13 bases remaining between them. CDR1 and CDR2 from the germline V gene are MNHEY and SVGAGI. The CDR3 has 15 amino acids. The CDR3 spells CASSPTGGLNTEAFF. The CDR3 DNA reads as TGTGCCAGCAGTCCCACCGGGGGGCTGAACACTGAAGCTTTCTTT.

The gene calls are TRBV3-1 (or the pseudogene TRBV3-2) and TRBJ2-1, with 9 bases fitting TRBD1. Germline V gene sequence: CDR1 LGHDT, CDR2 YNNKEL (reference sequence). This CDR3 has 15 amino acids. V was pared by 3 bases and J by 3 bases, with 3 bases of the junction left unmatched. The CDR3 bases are TGTGCCAGCAGCCAGACAGGGGGTCTCTACAATGAGCAGTTCTTC. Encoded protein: CASSQTGGLYNEQFF.

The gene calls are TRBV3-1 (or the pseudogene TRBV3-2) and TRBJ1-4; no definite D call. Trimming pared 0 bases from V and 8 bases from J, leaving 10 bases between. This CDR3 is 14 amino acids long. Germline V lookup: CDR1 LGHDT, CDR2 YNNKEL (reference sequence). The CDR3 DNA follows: TGTGCCAGCAGCCAAGATCGAGGTGGGGAAAAACTGTTTTTT. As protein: CASSQDRGGEKLFF.

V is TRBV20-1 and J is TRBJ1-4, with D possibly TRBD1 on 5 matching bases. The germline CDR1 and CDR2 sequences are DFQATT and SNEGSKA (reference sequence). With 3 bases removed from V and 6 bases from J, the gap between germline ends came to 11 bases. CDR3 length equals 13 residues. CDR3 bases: TGCAGTGCTAGTCGTTCGACAGATGAAAAACTGTTTTTT. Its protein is CSASRSTDEKLFF.

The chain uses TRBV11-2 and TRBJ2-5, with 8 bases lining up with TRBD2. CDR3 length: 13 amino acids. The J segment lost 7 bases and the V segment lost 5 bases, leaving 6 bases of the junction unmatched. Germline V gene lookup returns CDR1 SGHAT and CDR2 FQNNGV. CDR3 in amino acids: CASSPGGEWTQYF. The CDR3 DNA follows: TGTGCCAGCAGCCCCGGGGGGGAGTGGACCCAGTACTTC.

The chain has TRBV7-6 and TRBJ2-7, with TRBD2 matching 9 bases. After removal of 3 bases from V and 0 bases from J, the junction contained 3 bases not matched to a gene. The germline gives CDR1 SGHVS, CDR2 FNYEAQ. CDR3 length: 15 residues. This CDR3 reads CASSLGTSSSYEQYF. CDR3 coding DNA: TGTGCCAGCAGCTTGGGGACTAGCAGCTCCTACGAGCAGTACTTC.

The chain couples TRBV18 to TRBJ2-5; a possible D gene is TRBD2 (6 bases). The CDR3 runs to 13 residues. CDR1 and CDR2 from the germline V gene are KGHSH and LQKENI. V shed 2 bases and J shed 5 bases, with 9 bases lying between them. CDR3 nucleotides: TGTGCCAGCTCACCAGTGGGGAGGGAGACCCAGTACTTC. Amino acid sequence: CASSPVGRETQYF. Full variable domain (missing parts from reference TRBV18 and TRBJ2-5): NAGVMQNPRHLVRRRGQEARLRCSPMKGHSHVYWYRQLPEEGLKFMVYLQKENIIDESGMPKERFSAEFPKEGPSILRIQQVVRGDSAAYFCASSPVGRETQYFGPGTRLLVL.

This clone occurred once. The CDR3 loop reads CASSTGDTEAFF. Written as DNA, the CDR3 is TGTGCCAGCAGCACAGGGGACACTGAAGCTTTCTTT. The genes are TRBV14 and TRBJ1-1, with TRBD1 matching 7 bases. The CDR3 runs 12 residues. J gave up 3 bases and V 5 bases, and 0 bases lay outside the gene matches. Germline CDR1 reads SGHDN; CDR2 reads FVKESK. Combining the CDR3 with reference TRBV14 and TRBJ1-1 gives the whole variable domain EAGVTQFPSHSVIEKGQTVTLRCDPISGHDNLYWYRRVMGKEIKFLLHFVKESKQDESGMPNNRFLAERTGGTYSTLKVQPAELEDSGVYFCASSTGDTEAFFGQGTRLTVV.

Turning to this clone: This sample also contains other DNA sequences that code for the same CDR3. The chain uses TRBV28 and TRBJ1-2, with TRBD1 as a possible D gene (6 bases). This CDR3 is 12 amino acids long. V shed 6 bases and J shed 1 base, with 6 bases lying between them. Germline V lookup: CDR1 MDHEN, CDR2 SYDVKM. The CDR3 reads CASRQGNYGYTF. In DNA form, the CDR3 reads TGTGCCAGCAGACAGGGTAACTATGGCTACACCTTC.

The DNA of the CDR3 is TGTGCCAGCAGCCCCAACAGGGCAGGGTATCAGCCCCAGCATTTT. This translates into CASSPNRAGYQPQHF. J is TRBJ1-5 and V is TRBV4-2; the D gene is possibly TRBD1 (6 bases). Between the trimmed V and J ends, which lost 4 bases and 5 bases, there was a span of 15 bases. The germline gives CDR1 LGHNA, CDR2 YNFKEQ. The CDR3 contains 15 residues.

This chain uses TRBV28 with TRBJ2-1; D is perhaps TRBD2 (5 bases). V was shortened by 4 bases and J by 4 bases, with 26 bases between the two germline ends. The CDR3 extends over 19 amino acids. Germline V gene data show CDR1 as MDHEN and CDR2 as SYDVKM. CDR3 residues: CASSSQNSGPAASYNEQFF. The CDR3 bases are TGTGCCAGCAGTTCGCAAAACTCCGGACCAGCGGCTTCGTACAATGAGCAGTTCTTC. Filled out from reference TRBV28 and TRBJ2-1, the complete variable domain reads DVKVTQSSRYLVKRTGEKVFLECVQDMDHENMFWYRQDPGLGLRLIYFSYDVKMKEKGDIPEGYSVSREKKERFSLILESASTNQTSMYLCASSSQNSGPAASYNEQFFGPGTRLTVL.

The CDR3 protein is CASSQSEGRETSNTF. The DNA of the CDR3 is TGCGCCAGCAGTCAATCGGAGGGCAGGGAAACGTCTAACACCTTC. The chain joins TRBV23-1 to TRBJ1-2; tentative D call: TRBD1 (5 bases). TRBV23-1 is reported as an ORF; its role is uncertain. Between the trimmed V and J ends, which lost 0 bases and 12 bases, there was a span of 20 bases. CDR3 size: 15 residues.

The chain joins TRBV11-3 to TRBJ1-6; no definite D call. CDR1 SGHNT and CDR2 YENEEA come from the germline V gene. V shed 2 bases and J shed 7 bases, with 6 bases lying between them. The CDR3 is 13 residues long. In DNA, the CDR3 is TGTGCCAGCAGCTTATCCCGGAATTCACCCCTCCACTTT. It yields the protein CASSLSRNSPLHF.

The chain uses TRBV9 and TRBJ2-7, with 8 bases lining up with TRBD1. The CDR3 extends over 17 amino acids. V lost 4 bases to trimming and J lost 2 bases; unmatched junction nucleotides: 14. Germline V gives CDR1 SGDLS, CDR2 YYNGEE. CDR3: CASSSRPGTGTTYEQYF. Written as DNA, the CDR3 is TGTGCCAGCAGCTCCCGTCCAGGGACAGGTACGACCTACGAGCAGTACTTC.

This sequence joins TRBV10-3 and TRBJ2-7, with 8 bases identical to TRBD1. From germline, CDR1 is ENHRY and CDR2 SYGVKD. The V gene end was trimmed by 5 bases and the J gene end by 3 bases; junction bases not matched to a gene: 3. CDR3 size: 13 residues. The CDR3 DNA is TGTGCCATCAGTACAGGGGGGAACTACGAGCAGTACTTC. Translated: CAISTGGNYEQYF.

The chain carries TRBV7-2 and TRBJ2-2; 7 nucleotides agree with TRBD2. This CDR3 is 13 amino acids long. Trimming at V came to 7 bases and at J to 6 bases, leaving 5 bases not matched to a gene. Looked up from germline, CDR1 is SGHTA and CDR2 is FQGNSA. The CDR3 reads CASTPGGAGELFF. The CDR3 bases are TGTGCCAGCACCCCGGGGGGTGCCGGGGAGCTGTTTTTT.

Written as DNA, the CDR3 is TGTGCCAGCAGTTCCGAAAGGACAGGGGATCAGCCCCAGCATTTT. Its translation: CASSSERTGDQPQHF. The chain has TRBV7-9 and TRBJ1-5; TRBD1 agrees at 9 bases. Germline CDR1 is SEHNR and CDR2 is FQNEAQ (reference sequence). V shed 6 bases and J 5 bases; nucleotides not matched to a gene: 8. The CDR3 consists of 15 residues.

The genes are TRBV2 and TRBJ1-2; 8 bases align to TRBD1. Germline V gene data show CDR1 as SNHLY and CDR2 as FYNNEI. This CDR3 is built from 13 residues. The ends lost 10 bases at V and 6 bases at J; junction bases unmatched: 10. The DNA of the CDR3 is TGTGCCAAATACAGGGGGGCCCCTAATGGCTACACCTTC. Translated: CAKYRGAPNGYTF.

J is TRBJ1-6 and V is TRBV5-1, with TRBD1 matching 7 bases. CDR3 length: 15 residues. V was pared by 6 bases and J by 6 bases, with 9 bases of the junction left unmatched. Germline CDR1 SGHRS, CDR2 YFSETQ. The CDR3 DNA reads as TGCGCCAGCACCCAGGGGGTATTGGGTAATTCACCCCTCCACTTT. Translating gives CASTQGVLGNSPLHF.

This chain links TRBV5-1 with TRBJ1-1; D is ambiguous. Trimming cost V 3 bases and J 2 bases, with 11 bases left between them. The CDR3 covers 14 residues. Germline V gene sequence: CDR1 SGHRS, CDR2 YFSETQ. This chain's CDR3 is CASSWEGSNTEAFF. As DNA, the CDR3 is TGCGCCAGCAGCTGGGAGGGTTCCAACACTGAAGCTTTCTTT.

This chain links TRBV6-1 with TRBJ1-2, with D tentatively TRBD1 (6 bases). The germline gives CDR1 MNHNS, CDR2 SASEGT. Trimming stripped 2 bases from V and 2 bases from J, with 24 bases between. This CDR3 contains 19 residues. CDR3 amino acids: CASSELGSGQITTNYGYTF. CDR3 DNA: TGTGCCAGCAGTGAATTGGGCTCAGGACAGATAACTACGAACTATGGCTACACCTTC.

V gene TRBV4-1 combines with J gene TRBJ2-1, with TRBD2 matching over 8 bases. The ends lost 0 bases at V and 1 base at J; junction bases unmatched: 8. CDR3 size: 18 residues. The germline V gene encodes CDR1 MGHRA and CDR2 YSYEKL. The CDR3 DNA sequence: TGCGCCAGCAGCCAAGATCCTCCCGGGACTAGATCCTACAATGAGCAGTTCTTC. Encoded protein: CASSQDPPGTRSYNEQFF.

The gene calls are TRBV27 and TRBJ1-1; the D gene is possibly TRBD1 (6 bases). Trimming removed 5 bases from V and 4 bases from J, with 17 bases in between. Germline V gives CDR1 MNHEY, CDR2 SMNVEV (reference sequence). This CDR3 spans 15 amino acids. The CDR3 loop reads CASSALQGIPTEAFF. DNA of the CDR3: TGTGCCAGCAGTGCTCTACAGGGAATCCCCACTGAAGCTTTCTTT.

CDR3 bases: TGTGCCAGCACCGGGTTAAGGAATGAAAAACTGTTTTTT. It codes for CASTGLRNEKLFF. The rearrangement uses TRBV6-4 and TRBJ1-4, with no clear D. The CDR3 is made up of 13 amino acids. Trimming shortened V by 7 bases and J by 5 bases, and 11 bases separated the two germline ends. CDR1 is MRHNA, CDR2 SNTAGT, per germline.